This TCR beta chain emerged from a study of vaccination effects on CD4 cells after COVID-19. Subsequent to 10 days of culture, CD4+ T cells were isolated. Sequenced by immunoSEQ multiplex PCR; TCRdb stores in-frame clones only, minus some. The profile shows around 50,000 clones, 65% to 80% of them singletons. The CDR3 is 12 residues long. Germline-derived CDR1 and CDR2 are SGHTS and YDEGEE. The V end lost 0 bases, the J end lost 2 bases, and 2 bases lay between the germline ends. As regards this clone: Antigen unknown.

The receptor was derived from a human donor who received a COVID-19 vaccine. Sample: CD4+ T cells from PBMCs cultured without peptide, taken before COVID-19 vaccination. J is TRBJ1-2 and V is TRBV5-8; D is unclear. The CDR3 nucleotides are TGTGCCAGCAGCTTGGGGAACTATGGCTACACCTTC. It specifies CASSLGNYGYTF.